Shown below are 30 T cell receptor beta chains from a single sample sequenced in a study of TIL therapy for anti-PD-1-resistant metastatic lung cancer. This was the immunoSEQ v3 assay. Clones were sequenced by immunoSEQ multiplex PCR, and TCRdb holds only the in-frame ones, with some missing. The data contain under 65,000 clones, roughly four fifths of them singletons. As to time point: pre-treatment sample, taken before nivolumab and TIL therapy. The input for sequencing was blood, taken at baseline. The receptors derive from a person aged 25-85 years with non-small cell lung cancer.

The V call is TRBV2, the J call TRBJ2-3; D is undetermined. The ends were cut back, 2 bases at V and 2 bases at J, with 11 bases in the middle. The CDR3 runs 15 residues. Germline CDR1 and CDR2: SNHLY and FYNNEI. CDR3 amino acids: CASSEFARSTDTQYF. The CDR3 bases are TGTGCCAGCAGTGAATTTGCGCGGTCCACAGATACGCAGTATTTT.

The rearrangement uses TRBV6-5 and TRBJ2-2; TRBD1 agrees at 9 bases. Looked up from germline, CDR1 is MNHEY and CDR2 is SVGAGI. The CDR3 spans 15 residues. V was clipped by 0 bases and J by 5 bases; unmatched bases: 1. The CDR3: CASSYSTGGTGELFF. The CDR3 nucleotides read TGTGCCAGCAGTTACTCGACAGGGGGGACCGGGGAGCTGTTTTTT.

The chain uses TRBV30 and TRBJ2-1; 7 bases agree with TRBD1. J was trimmed by 5 bases and V by 2 bases; bases with no gene match: 6. The CDR3 has 14 residues. Germline V lookup: CDR1 GTSNPN, CDR2 SVGIG (reference sequence). This chain's CDR3 is CAWSRGGSNNEQFF. The CDR3 DNA follows: TGTGCCTGGAGTCGAGGGGGCTCGAACAATGAGCAGTTCTTC.

This clone showed up just once. The gene calls are TRBV11-2 and TRBJ2-7; D is ambiguous. The V and J ends lost 0 bases and 4 bases respectively, with 7 bases between them. The germline V gene has CDR1 SGHAT and CDR2 FQNNGV. The CDR3 contains 13 residues. For the CDR3, the DNA is TGTGCCAGCAGCTTAGATCCCGCGTACGAGCAGTACTTC. Translating gives CASSLDPAYEQYF.

This clone came up once. The chain carries TRBV6-2 or TRBV6-3 and TRBJ2-7; D remains ambiguous. This CDR3 has 13 residues. In germline, CDR1 is MNHEY, CDR2 SVGEGT. The germline V and J ends were trimmed by 4 bases and 0 bases, with 7 bases remaining between them. The CDR3 here is CASSWVSSYEQYF. CDR3 coding DNA: TGTGCCAGCAGTTGGGTCAGCTCCTACGAGCAGTACTTC.

The chain uses TRBV7-3 and TRBJ2-3, with 9 bases identical to TRBD1. V lost 3 bases, J lost 6 bases, and 7 bases stayed unmatched. This CDR3 region has 15 residues. Germline values: CDR1 SGHTA, CDR2 FQGTGA. CDR3 in amino acids: CASSFKGQGADTQYF. The CDR3 DNA reads as TGTGCCAGCAGCTTTAAGGGACAGGGCGCGGATACGCAGTATTTT.

This chain uses TRBV18 with TRBJ2-4; the D gene is possibly TRBD1 (6 bases). Germline V gives CDR1 KGHSH, CDR2 LQKENI. The CDR3 has 14 amino acids. V lost 3 bases and J 1 base, leaving 7 bases between the germline ends. The chain's CDR3 is CASSPQGAKNIQYF. Here the CDR3 DNA reads TGTGCCAGCTCACCCCAGGGGGCCAAAAACATTCAGTACTTC.

V and J are TRBV5-4 and TRBJ2-2; possible D gene TRBD1, 5 bases. The CDR3 is made up of 15 amino acids. Germline assignment: CDR1 SGHNT and CDR2 YYREEE (reference sequence). V lost 0 bases to trimming and J lost 1 base, with 7 bases between them. As DNA, the CDR3 is TGTGCCAGCAGCTTGGGACAGAAGAACACCGGGGAGCTGTTTTTT. Its protein is CASSLGQKNTGELFF. The full variable domain, in which reference TRBV5-4 and TRBJ2-2 provide the parts outside the CDR3, is ETGVTQSPTHLIKTRGQQVTLRCSSQSGHNTVSWYQQALGQGPQFIFQYYREEENGRGNFPPRFSGLQFPNYSSELNVNALELDDSALYLCASSLGQKNTGELFFGEGSRLTVL.

The chain combines TRBV2 with TRBJ1-4, with TRBD1 matching 8 bases. Looked up from germline, CDR1 is SNHLY and CDR2 is FYNNEI. The CDR3 consists of 16 residues. V lost 7 bases to trimming and J lost 2 bases; unmatched junction nucleotides: 9. The CDR3 sequence: CASNGAGGRTNEKLFF. CDR3 DNA sequence: TGTGCCAGCAATGGGGCAGGGGGCCGCACTAATGAAAAACTGTTTTTT.

This chain uses TRBV4-1 with TRBJ2-4; possibly TRBD2 for D (5 bases). Germline CDR1 MGHRA, CDR2 YSYEKL. This CDR3 has 21 amino acids. The V gene lost 3 bases and the J gene lost 0 bases, with 27 bases spanning the gap. The CDR3 bases are TGCGCCAGCAGCCAGATCCCACCCCGGGGTCACCACAACCTAGCCAAAAACATTCAGTACTTC. Protein: CASSQIPPRGHHNLAKNIQYF.

The chain is built from TRBV19 and TRBJ1-5, with D hard to call. V was clipped by 6 bases and J by 4 bases, with 13 bases between them. This CDR3 spans 14 amino acids. Germline CDR1 and CDR2: LNHDA and SQIVND (reference sequence). The CDR3 is CASRLQGWNQPQHF. CDR3 nucleotides: TGTGCCAGTAGGCTTCAAGGGTGGAATCAGCCCCAGCATTTT.

This clone was picked up one time. The V call is TRBV11-2, the J call TRBJ1-6; D is ambiguous. The CDR3 length is 14 residues. Germline CDR1 and CDR2: SGHAT and FQNNGV. V gave up 2 bases and J gave up 7 bases, with 9 bases separating them. This CDR3 is CASSLQQLNSPLHF. The CDR3 coding sequence is TGTGCCAGCAGCTTACAGCAGCTAAATTCACCCCTCCACTTT.

The CDR3 DNA is TGTGCCAGCAGTTTGACCGGGGGGGTCGGGGAGCTGTTTTTT. It is translated as CASSLTGGVGELFF. The chain carries TRBV27 and TRBJ2-2, with 8 positions matching TRBD2. This CDR3 spans 14 amino acids. CDR1 is MNHEY and CDR2 is SMNVEV in the germline V gene (reference sequence). V was clipped by 3 bases and J by 7 bases; unmatched bases: 4.

V and J are TRBV7-3 and TRBJ1-2, with unresolved D. The CDR3 loop spans 13 amino acids. In germline, CDR1 is SGHTA, CDR2 FQGTGA. V lost 5 bases, J lost 0 bases, and 7 bases lay in between. The DNA of the CDR3 is TGTGCCAGCAGCCTAAATTCTAACTATGGCTACACCTTC. It translates to CASSLNSNYGYTF.

The rearrangement uses TRBV12-3 or TRBV12-4 and TRBJ2-2; D gene ambiguous. The CDR3 runs to 12 residues. The germline V and J ends were trimmed by 3 bases and 4 bases, with 3 bases remaining between them. The CDR3 loop reads CASSFLTGELFF. CDR3 in DNA: TGTGCCAGCAGTTTCCTCACCGGGGAGCTGTTTTTT.

The gene calls are TRBV5-5 and TRBJ1-6; unclear D gene. The CDR3 runs to 13 residues. Germline V gives CDR1 SGHKS, CDR2 YYEKEE (reference sequence). The V end was cut by 2 bases, the J end by 7 bases, with 7 bases between. CDR3 sequence: CASSFDANSPLHF. CDR3 nucleotide sequence: TGTGCCAGCAGCTTTGACGCAAATTCACCCCTCCACTTT.

This clone occurred a few times. The chain links TRBV30 to TRBJ1-1; no firm D call. Trimming removed 2 bases from V and 1 base from J, with 5 bases in between. The CDR3 is made up of 12 amino acids. Per germline, CDR1 GTSNPN and CDR2 SVGIG (reference sequence). The CDR3 is CAWSRRNTEAFF. CDR3 in DNA: TGTGCCTGGAGTAGGCGGAACACTGAAGCTTTCTTT.

This chain joins TRBV19 and TRBJ2-1, with TRBD1 identical over 10 bases. Germline CDR1 and CDR2: LNHDA and SQIVND (reference sequence). This CDR3 is 13 amino acids long. The J segment lost 10 bases and the V segment lost 1 base, leaving 1 base of the junction unmatched. The CDR3 protein is CASSIGTGGEQFF. CDR3 nucleotides: TGTGCCAGTAGTATAGGGACAGGGGGGGAGCAGTTCTTC.

This rearrangement joins TRBV7-6 to TRBJ2-1; the D call may be TRBD1 or TRBD2 (5 bases each). This CDR3 contains 16 residues. V lost 3 bases and J 3 bases, leaving 15 bases between the germline ends. CDR1 and CDR2 from the germline V gene are SGHVS and FNYEAQ. For the CDR3, the DNA is TGTGCCAGCAGCTTGGGGACCCGGAGTTACTACAATGAGCAGTTCTTC. Its protein is CASSLGTRSYYNEQFF.

This sequence joins TRBV20-1 and TRBJ2-1; D is unresolved. The germline V and J ends were trimmed by 3 bases and 5 bases, with 8 bases remaining between them. Germline CDR1 is DFQATT and CDR2 is SNEGSKA (reference sequence). This CDR3 is built from 12 residues. CDR3 bases: TGCAGTGCTAGTGTCCAACACAATGAGCAGTTCTTC. This translates into CSASVQHNEQFF.

This clone showed up just once. The chain joins TRBV2 to TRBJ2-5, with 10 bases matching TRBD2. The germline V gene has CDR1 SNHLY and CDR2 FYNNEI. The length of the CDR3 is 12 residues. V lost 7 bases, J lost 6 bases, and 2 bases stayed unmatched. The CDR3 coding sequence is TGTGCCAGCATTAGCGGGAGGCAGACCCAGTACTTC. Its translation: CASISGRQTQYF.

The chain recombines TRBV14 with TRBJ2-7; D uncertain. Germline CDR1 reads SGHDN; CDR2 reads FVKESK. This CDR3 has 14 residues. V was trimmed by 0 bases and J by 6 bases, leaving 12 bases between them. CDR3 sequence reads: CASSQDITAGEQYF. The CDR3 region has the DNA TGTGCCAGCAGCCAAGATATTACAGCCGGCGAGCAGTACTTC. The variable domain in full, completed from reference TRBV14 and TRBJ2-7, reads EAGVTQFPSHSVIEKGQTVTLRCDPISGHDNLYWYRRVMGKEIKFLLHFVKESKQDESGMPNNRFLAERTGGTYSTLKVQPAELEDSGVYFCASSQDITAGEQYFGPGTRLTVT.

The chain employs TRBV5-4 and TRBJ1-2, with D possibly being TRBD1 (5 bases). This CDR3 contains 14 residues. Germline V gene lookup returns CDR1 SGHNT and CDR2 YYREEE (reference sequence). Trimming shortened V by 4 bases and J by 0 bases, and 10 bases separated the two germline ends. As DNA, the CDR3 is TGTGCCAGCAGCCAGACGACAGCTAACTATGGCTACACCTTC. Translating gives CASSQTTANYGYTF.

The rearrangement uses TRBV27 and TRBJ1-5; possibly TRBD1 for D (5 bases). The CDR3 has 12 residues. The germline gives CDR1 MNHEY, CDR2 SMNVEV (reference sequence). The V and J ends lost 5 bases and 6 bases respectively, with 8 bases between them. This CDR3 is CASSGQGQPQHF. In DNA form, the CDR3 reads TGTGCCAGCAGTGGGCAGGGTCAGCCCCAGCATTTT.

This clone was observed once. The CDR3 loop reads CASSTGQIEAFF. The CDR3 DNA is TGTGCCAGCAGTACGGGACAGATAGAAGCTTTCTTT. The chain recombines TRBV6-2 or TRBV6-3 with TRBJ1-1; TRBD1 aligns across 7 bases. The CDR3 runs to 12 residues. From germline, CDR1 is MNHEY and CDR2 SVGEGT. V lost 5 bases and J lost 8; bases outside the gene matches: 5.

The chain has TRBV19 and TRBJ2-7; TRBD1 aligns across 7 bases. CDR1 is LNHDA and CDR2 is SQIVND in the germline V gene (reference sequence). This CDR3 comprises 14 residues. V trimming: 5 bases; J trimming: 3 bases; junction bases outside the gene matches: 7. CDR3 sequence: CASSPHRGGYEQYF. CDR3 DNA sequence: TGTGCCAGTAGTCCTCACAGGGGTGGCTACGAGCAGTACTTC.

The chain is built from TRBV7-3 and TRBJ2-1; a possible D gene is TRBD2 (6 bases). The V gene's germline CDR1 is SGHTA and CDR2 FQGTGA. This CDR3 is 17 amino acids long. The V gene lost 2 bases and the J gene lost 3 bases, with 17 bases spanning the gap. CDR3: CASSLRAAGSYYNEQFF. CDR3 nucleotides: TGTGCCAGCAGCTTACGGGCGGCGGGGTCTTACTACAATGAGCAGTTCTTC.

V usage is TRBV3-1 (or the pseudogene TRBV3-2) and J usage is TRBJ1-4; TRBD1 aligns across 8 bases. Trimming at V came to 5 bases and at J to 7 bases, leaving 6 bases not matched to a gene. Per the germline V gene, CDR1 is LGHDT and CDR2 is YNNKEL (reference sequence). CDR3 length: 14 amino acids. The CDR3 DNA follows: TGTGCCAGCAGCGTGACAGGGGTGGTTGAAAAACTGTTTTTT. As protein: CASSVTGVVEKLFF.

V usage is TRBV29-1 and J usage is TRBJ2-7; a possible D gene is TRBD2 (5 bases). The length of the CDR3 is 15 residues. V was shortened by 1 base and J by 6 bases, with 19 bases between the two germline ends. The germline gives CDR1 SQVTM, CDR2 ANQGSEA. CDR3 DNA sequence: TGCAGCGTTGAAGCTTCGGACGCGGGCGCGGGCGAGCAGTACTTC. It is translated as CSVEASDAGAGEQYF.

The sample holds a few counts of this clone. This chain connects TRBV28 to TRBJ1-5; D call uncertain. In germline, CDR1 is MDHEN, CDR2 SYDVKM. Trimming removed 2 bases from V and 0 bases from J, with 8 bases in between. The CDR3 is 15 amino acids. As DNA, the CDR3 is TGTGCCAGCAGTTTAAGCCGAAATAGCAATCAGCCCCAGCATTTT. Translating it yields CASSLSRNSNQPQHF.